Given below is one T cell receptor beta chain in context. What it binds is unknown. Germline and junction disagree at one end, which may indicate a read error. Donor samples were obtained from healthy Caucasian individuals from Russia, aged about 6 to 100. RNA extraction gave at least 5.5 micrograms of total RNA per sample. This record belongs to a study of blood T cells in healthy people across ages. Study-wide results and limits: In these data, TCR beta diversity tracked strongly with naive T cell percentage.

Sample-barcoded 5' priming and a J-beta primer mix drove a second PCR of about 6 to 11 cycles. Every cDNA molecule bore a tag from a template-switch adaptor containing 12 random nucleotides. TCRdb fed the 5' RACE reads into MiXCR, producing one record per CDR3 protein. The table shows around 1.5 million distinct CDR3 sequences, with about 31% occurring only once. The CDR3 has 15 residues. Looked up from germline, CDR1 is SGDLS and CDR2 is YYNGEE. The J gene is TRBJ2-1, the V gene TRBV9; TRBD2 aligns across 9 bases. Sequencing was performed on blood. The clonotype was recovered from a woman in her twenties or thirties in good health. The CDR3 reads CACSETSGTYNEQFF. The CDR3 DNA follows: TGTGCCTGCAGCGAGACTAGCGGAACCTACAATGAGCAGTTCTTC.